These 9 T cell receptor beta chains were sequenced from one sample in a study of persistence of HIV-infected CD4 T cells. The libraries were made with immunoSEQ version 4 in survey mode. Data came from immunoSEQ multiplex PCR; TCRdb stores just in-frame clones and leaves some out. Among roughly 14,000 clones listed, approximately 75% were seen once. Stimulation used 9 to 10 ug/mL lysate from CMV-infected fibroblasts. Sorting of responding CD4+ T cells relied on upregulated CD40 ligand together with CD69. What these receptors recognize is not known. This specimen was CD4+ T cells sorted from PBMCs after roughly 20-hour stimulation, taken from a patient who received antiretroviral therapy. These receptors were collected from an adult man with HIV who was CMV-seropositive.

This clone was found a few times. The V call is TRBV6-5, the J call TRBJ1-1, with a weak D call TRBD1 (5 bases). V gave up 7 bases and J gave up 9 bases, with 21 bases separating them. This CDR3 contains 14 residues. Germline CDR1 is MNHEY and CDR2 is SVGAGI. CDR3 coding DNA: TGTGCCAGCACCACCGCGGGGGAGTACTCCCAAGCTTTCTTT. It yields the protein CASTTAGEYSQAFF.

The V and J genes are TRBV18 and TRBJ1-3; 8 bases are a match to TRBD1. The CDR3 runs 17 residues. V shed 3 bases and J 0 bases; nucleotides not matched to a gene: 7. Germline-derived CDR1 and CDR2 are KGHSH and LQKENI. The CDR3: CASSPFRDRSSGNTIYF. CDR3 nucleotides: TGTGCCAGCTCACCCTTCCGGGACAGGAGCTCTGGAAACACCATATATTTT.

This chain connects TRBV28 to TRBJ1-1; D gene unclear. Trimming left V 4 bases short and J 4 bases short, with 10 bases between. Germline CDR1 and CDR2: MDHEN and SYDVKM. CDR3 length equals 13 residues. The CDR3 DNA reads as TGTGCCAGCAGTTCCCCGGTGGGCACTGAAGCTTTCTTT. Translation: CASSSPVGTEAFF.

This chain links TRBV9 with TRBJ2-2, with 8 bases aligning to TRBD1. The CDR3 consists of 13 residues. The V gene's germline CDR1 is SGDLS and CDR2 YYNGEE. The ends lost 3 bases at V and 5 bases at J; junction bases unmatched: 0. CDR3 protein: CASSGQGTGELFF. The CDR3 DNA is TGTGCCAGCAGCGGACAGGGGACCGGGGAGCTGTTTTTT.

This clone was picked up one time. V usage is TRBV29-1 and J usage is TRBJ2-7; TRBD2 agrees at 7 bases. V shed 7 bases and J 6 bases; nucleotides not matched to a gene: 3. Germline V CDR1 and CDR2: SQVTM, ANQGSEA. CDR3 length equals 10 residues. The CDR3 spells CSGGEGEQYF. CDR3 nucleotides: TGCAGCGGGGGGGAGGGCGAGCAGTACTTC.

The V gene is TRBV5-4, the J gene TRBJ2-1, with D tentatively TRBD1 (6 bases). V was shortened by 4 bases and J by 10 bases, with 12 bases between the two germline ends. CDR1 SGHNT and CDR2 YYREEE come from the germline V gene (reference sequence). CDR3 length: 12 amino acids. The CDR3 DNA reads as TGTGCCAGCAGCCCGGGACAAATAGAGCAGTTCTTC. This translates into CASSPGQIEQFF. The variable domain in full, completed from reference TRBV5-4 and TRBJ2-1, reads ETGVTQSPTHLIKTRGQQVTLRCSSQSGHNTVSWYQQALGQGPQFIFQYYREEENGRGNFPPRFSGLQFPNYSSELNVNALELDDSALYLCASSPGQIEQFFGPGTRLTVL.

This sequence joins TRBV24-1 and TRBJ2-3; TRBD2 matches 14 bases. CDR1 is KGHDR, CDR2 SFDVKD, per germline. CDR3 size: 16 residues. J gave up 8 bases and V 2 bases, and 5 bases lay outside the gene matches. Here the CDR3 reads CATSDSGLAGGGTQYF. The CDR3 bases are TGTGCCACCAGTGATTCTGGACTAGCGGGGGGCGGTACGCAGTATTTT.

The chain employs TRBV28 and TRBJ1-2; no reliable D call. Trimming cost V 3 bases and J 4 bases, with 12 bases left between them. CDR1 is MDHEN, CDR2 SYDVKM, per germline. The CDR3 covers 14 residues. The CDR3 DNA sequence: TGTGCCAGCAGTTTCAGGACCACCGCCTATGGCTACACCTTC. This sequence encodes CASSFRTTAYGYTF.

The chain joins TRBV5-1 to TRBJ1-3; 8 bases map to TRBD1. The V gene end was trimmed by 3 bases and the J gene end by 0 bases; junction bases not matched to a gene: 5. CDR3 length: 16 residues. The germline gives CDR1 SGHRS, CDR2 YFSETQ. The CDR3 bases are TGCGCCAGCAGCTCCACACAGGGGGTCTCTGGAAACACCATATATTTT. Translated: CASSSTQGVSGNTIYF.